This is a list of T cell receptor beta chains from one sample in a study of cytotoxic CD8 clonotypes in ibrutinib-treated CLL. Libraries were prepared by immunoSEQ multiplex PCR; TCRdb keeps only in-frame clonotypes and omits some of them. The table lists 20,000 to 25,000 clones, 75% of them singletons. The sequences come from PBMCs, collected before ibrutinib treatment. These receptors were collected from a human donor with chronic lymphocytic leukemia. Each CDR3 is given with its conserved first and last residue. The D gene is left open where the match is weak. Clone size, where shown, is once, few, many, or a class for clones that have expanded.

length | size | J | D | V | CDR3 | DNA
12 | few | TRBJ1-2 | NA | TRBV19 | CASSTGFIGYTF | TGTGCCAGTAGTACAGGCTTCATCGGCTACACCTTC
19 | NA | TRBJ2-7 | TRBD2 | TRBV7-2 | CASSTPPRPGGVRSYEQYF | TGTGCCAGCAGTACTCCTCCCCGCCCGGGGGGGGTTAGATCCTACGAGCAGTACTTC
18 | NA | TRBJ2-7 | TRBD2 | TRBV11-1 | CASSYNRRTGGSNNEQYF | TGTGCCAGCAGCTACAATCGCCGAACTGGCGGGAGTAACAACGAGCAGTACTTC
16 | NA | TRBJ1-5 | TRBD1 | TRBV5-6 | CASSWTTGDGNQPQHF | TGTGCCAGCAGCTGGACCACAGGGGATGGCAATCAGCCCCAGCATTTT
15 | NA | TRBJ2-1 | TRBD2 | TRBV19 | CASSLAGVAYNEQFF | TGTGCCAGTAGTCTGGCGGGGGTCGCCTACAATGAGCAGTTCTTC
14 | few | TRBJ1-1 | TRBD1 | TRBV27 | CASSFRTGRDEAFF | TGTGCCAGCAGTTTTAGGACAGGTCGGGATGAAGCTTTCTTT
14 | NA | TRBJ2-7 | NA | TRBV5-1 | CASSPLLTGNEQYF | TGCGCCAGCAGCCCACTTTTGACGGGTAACGAGCAGTACTTC
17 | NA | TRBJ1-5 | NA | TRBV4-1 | CASSQDPAGGLSQPQHF | TGCGCCAGCAGCCAAGATCCCGCCGGGGGGCTTAGTCAGCCCCAGCATTTT
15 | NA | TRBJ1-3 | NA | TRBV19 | CASTRGQSSGNTIYF | TGTGCCAGTACCCGAGGACAGAGCTCTGGAAACACCATATATTTT
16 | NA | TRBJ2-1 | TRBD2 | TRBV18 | CASSPPVAGAYNEQFF | TGTGCCAGCTCACCACCTGTAGCGGGAGCATACAATGAGCAGTTCTTC
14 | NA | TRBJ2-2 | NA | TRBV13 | CASSPGTNTGELFF | TGTGCCAGCAGCCCCGGGACAAACACCGGGGAGCTGTTTTTT
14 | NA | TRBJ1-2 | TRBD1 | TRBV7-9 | CASSRQTGVYGYTF | TGTGCCAGCAGCCGACAGACAGGGGTCTATGGCTACACCTTC
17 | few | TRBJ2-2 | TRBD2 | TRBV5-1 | CASSTPGREGLIGELFF | TGCGCCAGCAGCACCCCTGGGCGGGAGGGCCTGATCGGGGAGCTGTTTTTT
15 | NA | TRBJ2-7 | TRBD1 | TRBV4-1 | CASSKSGQGSYEQYF | TGCGCCAGCAGCAAATCGGGACAGGGGTCATACGAGCAGTACTTC
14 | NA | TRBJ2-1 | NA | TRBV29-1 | CSVHSRSSYNEQFF | TGCAGCGTACATTCACGGAGCTCCTACAATGAGCAGTTCTTC
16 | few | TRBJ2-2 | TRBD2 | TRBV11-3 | CASSASFSGSTGELFF | TGTGCCAGCAGCGCAAGCTTCAGCGGGAGTACCGGGGAGCTGTTTTTT
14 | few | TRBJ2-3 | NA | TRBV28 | CASSPNLSTDTQYF | TGTGCCAGCAGTCCAAACCTTAGCACAGATACGCAGTATTTT
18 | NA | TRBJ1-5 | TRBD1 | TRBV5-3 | CARSLKNIKTGGRQPQHF | TGTGCCAGAAGCTTGAAAAACATAAAGACAGGGGGTCGTCAGCCCCAGCATTTT
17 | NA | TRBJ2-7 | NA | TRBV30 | CAWSVPGRQATVYEQYF | TGTGCCTGGAGTGTACCGGGGCGCCAGGCAACCGTATACGAGCAGTACTTC
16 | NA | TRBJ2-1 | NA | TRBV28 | CASTGLEAQVYNEQFF | TGTGCCAGCACAGGGCTGGAGGCCCAGGTCTACAATGAGCAGTTCTTC
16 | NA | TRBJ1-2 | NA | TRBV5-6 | CASSGRVWGLGYGYTF | TGTGCCAGCAGCGGGCGGGTATGGGGACTCGGCTATGGCTACACCTTC
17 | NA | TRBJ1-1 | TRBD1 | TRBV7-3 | CASSLTLTGTGRYEAFF | TGTGCCAGCAGCTTAACCCTTACCGGGACAGGGCGTTATGAAGCTTTCTTT
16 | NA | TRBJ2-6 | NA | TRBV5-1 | CASSLGTGSGANVLTF | TGCGCCAGCAGCTTGGGGACGGGCTCTGGGGCCAACGTCCTGACTTTC
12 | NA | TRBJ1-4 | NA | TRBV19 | CASSPLGEKLFF | TGTGCCAGTAGTCCGCTGGGTGAAAAACTGTTTTTT
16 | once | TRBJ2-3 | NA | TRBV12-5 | CASGLGQATFTDTQYF | TGTGCTAGTGGTTTAGGGCAGGCGACCTTCACAGATACGCAGTATTTT
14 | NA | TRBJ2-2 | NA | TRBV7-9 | CASSSAGYTGELFF | TGTGCCAGCAGCTCCGCCGGTTACACCGGGGAGCTGTTTTTT
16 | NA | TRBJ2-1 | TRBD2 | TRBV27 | CASSLSSGASYNEQFF | TGTGCCAGCAGTTTAAGTAGCGGGGCCTCCTACAATGAGCAGTTCTTC
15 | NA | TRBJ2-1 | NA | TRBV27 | CASSLTPGLGYEQFF | TGTGCCAGCAGTTTAACTCCGGGATTGGGTTATGAGCAGTTCTTC
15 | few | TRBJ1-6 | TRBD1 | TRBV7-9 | CASSLQGTGDSPLHF | TGTGCCAGCAGCTTGCAAGGGACAGGGGATTCACCCCTCCACTTT
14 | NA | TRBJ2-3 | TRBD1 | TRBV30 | CAWSGENRGDTQYF | TGTGCCTGGAGTGGAGAGAACAGGGGCGATACGCAGTATTTT
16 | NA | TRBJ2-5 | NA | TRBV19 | CASSIGKGNGRETQYF | TGTGCCAGTAGTATAGGAAAGGGAAACGGTCGAGAGACCCAGTACTTC
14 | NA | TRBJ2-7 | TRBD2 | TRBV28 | CASRGLAGGYEQYF | TGTGCCAGCCGGGGACTAGCGGGAGGGTACGAGCAGTACTTC
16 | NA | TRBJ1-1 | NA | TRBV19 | CASSKSAGRSNTEAFF | TGTGCCAGTAGTAAGAGCGCGGGACGTTCGAACACTGAAGCTTTCTTT
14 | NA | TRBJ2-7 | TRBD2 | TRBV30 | CAWGLSGGPHEQYF | TGTGCCTGGGGCCTTAGCGGGGGGCCCCACGAGCAGTACTTC
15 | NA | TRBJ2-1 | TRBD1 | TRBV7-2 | CASSLSGTDYNEQFF | TGTGCCAGCAGCTTGTCCGGGACAGACTACAATGAGCAGTTCTTC
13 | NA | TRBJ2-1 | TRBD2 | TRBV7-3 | CASSLAGGVEQFF | TGTGCCAGCAGCTTGGCGGGAGGGGTTGAGCAGTTCTTC
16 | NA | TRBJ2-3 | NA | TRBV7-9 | CASTPLAFRGADTQYF | TGTGCCAGCACCCCGTTGGCCTTTAGGGGGGCAGATACGCAGTATTTT
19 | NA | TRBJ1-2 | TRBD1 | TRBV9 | CASSAKLGQGSSTNYGYTF | TGTGCCAGCAGCGCGAAGCTGGGACAGGGGTCGTCAACTAACTATGGCTACACCTTC
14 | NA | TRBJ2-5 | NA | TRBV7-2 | CASSLKFGLESGDF | TGTGCCAGCAGCTTAAAGTTCGGGCTTGAGAGTGGGGACTTC
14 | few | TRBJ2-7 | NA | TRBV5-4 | CASSQPGDSLEQYF | TGTGCCAGCAGCCAGCCTGGGGATTCGCTCGAGCAGTACTTC
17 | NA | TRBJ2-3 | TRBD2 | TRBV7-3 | CASSLTVNSGRSDTQYF | TGTGCCAGCAGCTTAACGGTGAATAGCGGGAGGTCAGATACGCAGTATTTT
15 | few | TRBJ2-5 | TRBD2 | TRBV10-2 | CASSEAGTNQETQYF | TGCGCCAGCAGTGAGGCCGGGACTAACCAAGAGACCCAGTACTTC
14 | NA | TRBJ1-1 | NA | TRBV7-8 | CASSFFKWNTEAFF | TGTGCCAGCAGCTTTTTTAAGTGGAACACTGAAGCTTTCTTT
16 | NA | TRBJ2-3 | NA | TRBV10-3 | CAISEPGRGSTDTQYF | TGTGCCATCAGTGAGCCGGGACGGGGAAGCACAGATACGCAGTATTTT
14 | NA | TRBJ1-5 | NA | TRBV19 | CASSPQVGSQPQHF | TGTGCCAGTAGTCCCCAGGTAGGCAGTCAGCCCCAGCATTTT
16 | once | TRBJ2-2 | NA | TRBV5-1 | CASSLVTVSNTGELFF | TGCGCCAGCAGCTTGGTCACAGTTTCGAACACCGGGGAGCTGTTTTTT
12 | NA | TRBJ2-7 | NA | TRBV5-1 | CASSTLAYEQYF | TGCGCCAGCAGCACACTAGCTTACGAGCAGTACTTC
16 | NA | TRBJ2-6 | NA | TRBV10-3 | CAISEPQGTATNVLTF | TGTGCCATCAGTGAACCTCAGGGAACTGCGACCAACGTCCTGACTTTC
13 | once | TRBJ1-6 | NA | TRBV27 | CASSVTAYSPLHF | TGTGCCAGCAGTGTAACAGCTTATTCACCCCTCCACTTT